The 26 T cell receptor beta chains below all came from one sample that was sequenced in a study of post-analysis software for immune sequencing data (dated by TCRdb to 2015 to 2017). Results the study describes overall, beyond this receptor: Patients showed significantly higher frequencies than controls for about five TRBV segments, among them TRBV5-6, TRBV5-1 and TRBV20-1.

No antigen is known for these receptors. The library was made by PCR. TCRdb records Illumina HiSeq 2500 as the sequencer. To reduce PCR and sequencing biases, unique molecular identifiers were built into the TCR beta cDNA libraries. The public reads were reanalyzed by TCRdb: fastp trimming at Q25, MiXCR alignment, in-frame beta chains only. Records with the same CDR3 protein are collapsed into one entry carrying the most frequent genes and DNA. The sample profile shows approximately 630,000 distinct CDR3 sequences; roughly three fifths of them were found once. The ten biggest clones cover approximately 10% of the sample. Sequencing was carried out using blood. All receptors derive from a girl aged 2-10 years with multiple sclerosis.

This sequence joins TRBV7-9 and TRBJ2-5; a possible D gene is TRBD2 (6 bases). The end of the DNA aligns better with TRBJ2-7, so the J call may be wrong. Germline V gene lookup returns CDR1 SEHNR and CDR2 FQNEAQ (reference sequence). This CDR3 is built from 15 residues. CDR3: CASSLAISGTYEQYF. Written as DNA, the CDR3 is TGTGCCAGCAGCTTAGCTATTAGCGGAACCTACGAGCAGTACTTC.

The V gene is TRBV7-9, the J gene TRBJ2-1; D not resolved. V was trimmed by 4 bases and J by 7 bases, leaving 20 bases between them. The V gene's germline CDR1 is SEHNR and CDR2 FQNEAQ (reference sequence). The CDR3 extends over 16 amino acids. Here the CDR3 reads CASSYGNPRYRNEQFF. In nucleotides, the CDR3 is TGTGCCAGCAGCTATGGGAATCCCAGGTATAGGAATGAGCAGTTCTTC.

The gene calls are TRBV4-1 and TRBJ1-2; 9 positions agree with TRBD1. The V segment lost 6 bases and the J segment 8 bases; nucleotides outside the gene matches: 4. The CDR3 is 12 amino acids. Germline CDR1 and CDR2: MGHRA and YSYEKL. As DNA, the CDR3 is TGCGCCAGCAGTCGGACAGGGGAAGGCTACACCTTC. Translated, it gives CASSRTGEGYTF.

This clonotype turned up a few times. The V and J genes are TRBV12-3 or TRBV12-4 and TRBJ2-3; D unclear. The CDR3 spans 16 residues. V was shortened by 5 bases and J by 0 bases, with 15 bases between the two germline ends. The CDR3 sequence is CASSPWTDTSTDTQYF. DNA of the CDR3: TGTGCCAGCAGTCCCTGGACGGATACTAGCACAGATACGCAGTATTTT.

The chain combines TRBV5-1 with TRBJ2-7; 8 nucleotides line up with TRBD2. Unmatched junction bases numbered 8, after V lost 3 bases and J lost 0 bases. This CDR3 comprises 16 residues. Germline V gene lookup returns CDR1 SGHRS and CDR2 YFSETQ. The CDR3 nucleotides are TGCGCCAGCAGCTCATTGTCTAGCGGGTTCTCCTACGAGCAGTACTTC. Protein sequence: CASSSLSSGFSYEQYF.

This clonotype was detected a few times. V gene TRBV29-1 combines with J gene TRBJ2-1; no clear D. V was pared by 7 bases and J by 3 bases, with 13 bases between. The CDR3 loop spans 13 amino acids. Germline lookup yields CDR1 SQVTM and CDR2 ANQGSEA. CDR3: CSEHRANYNEQFF. CDR3 in DNA: TGCAGCGAGCACCGGGCCAACTACAATGAGCAGTTCTTC.

The chain couples TRBV4-1 to TRBJ2-5; either TRBD1 or TRBD2 may fit D (5 bases each). The CDR3 has 15 amino acids. V gave up 1 base and J gave up 11 bases, with 20 bases separating them. Germline assignment: CDR1 MGHRA and CDR2 YSYEKL. The CDR3 protein is CASSQGGIRGNEQYF. CDR3 sequence (DNA): TGCGCCAGCAGCCAAGGGGGGATACGTGGAAATGAGCAGTACTTC.

The genes are TRBV20-1 and TRBJ2-1, with 9 bases identical to TRBD2. This CDR3 contains 18 residues. With V trimmed by 0 bases and J by 0 bases, 9 bases remained unmatched. From germline, CDR1 is DFQATT and CDR2 SNEGSKA (reference sequence). The CDR3 DNA follows: TGCAGTGCTAGAGATCAGCGGGAGGCCGCGAGCTCCTACAATGAGCAGTTCTTC. This sequence encodes CSARDQREAASSYNEQFF.

J is TRBJ1-1 and V is TRBV18, with a tentative D call TRBD1 (6 bases). The germline gives CDR1 KGHSH, CDR2 LQKENI. V was pared by 6 bases and J by 5 bases, with 16 bases between. This CDR3 contains 14 residues. The CDR3 loop is CASSPQGGGTEAFF. In DNA form, the CDR3 reads TGTGCCAGCTCGCCCCAAGGGGGTGGAACTGAAGCTTTCTTT.

This chain joins TRBV12-5 and TRBJ2-7; D possibly corresponds to TRBD2 (5 bases). The CDR3 is 13 residues long. Germline CDR1 is LGHNT and CDR2 is FRNRAP. V lost 6 bases to trimming and J lost 5 bases, with 14 bases between them. The CDR3 spells CASGWTRYDEQYF. CDR3 nucleotide sequence: TGTGCTAGTGGCTGGACTCGGTACGACGAGCAGTACTTC.

This clonotype appeared a single time. This chain joins TRBV11-2 and TRBJ2-1; D unresolved. This CDR3 spans 11 amino acids. Per the germline V gene, CDR1 is SGHAT and CDR2 is FQNNGV. Trimming took off 4 bases at V and 15 bases at J, with 13 bases between the two ends. The CDR3 loop reads CASSSRGVRFF. The CDR3, as DNA: TGTGCCAGCAGCTCCCGTGGGGTCCGGTTCTTC.

The chain links TRBV7-9 to TRBJ1-2; 7 bases match TRBD1. The CDR3 extends over 13 amino acids. The J segment lost 6 bases and the V segment lost 3 bases, leaving 4 bases of the junction unmatched. Germline V gene sequence: CDR1 SEHNR, CDR2 FQNEAQ (reference sequence). The CDR3 DNA follows: TGTGCCAGCAGCTTCGGACAGGCAGATGGCTACACCTTC. It encodes CASSFGQADGYTF. Filled out from reference TRBV7-9 and TRBJ1-2, the complete variable domain reads DTGVSQNPRHKITKRGQNVTFRCDPISEHNRLYWYRQTLGQGPEFLTYFQNEAQLEKSRLLSDRFSAERPKGSFSTLEIQRTEQGDSAMYLCASSFGQADGYTFGSGTRLTVV.

This clonotype has only a few counts. The chain carries TRBV20-1 and TRBJ2-3; the D is unclear. Trimming took off 0 bases at V and 0 bases at J, with 7 bases between the two ends. Germline V gives CDR1 DFQATT, CDR2 SNEGSKA (reference sequence). CDR3 size: 14 residues. CDR3 sequence reads: CSARELFSTDTQYF. CDR3 nucleotide sequence: TGCAGTGCTAGAGAACTATTTAGCACAGATACGCAGTATTTT.

This chain links TRBV6-6 with TRBJ2-4, with D possibly TRBD2 on 5 matching bases. The J call may not be correct, given that the DNA end is closer to TRBJ2-5. The CDR3 spans 15 residues. Germline V gives CDR1 MNHNY, CDR2 SVGAGI (reference sequence). The CDR3: CASSYTHGVQETQYF. Written as DNA, the CDR3 is TGTGCCAGCAGCTACACGCACGGGGTACAAGAGACCCAGTACTTC.

This clonotype has more than one count but fewer than ten. The chain employs TRBV29-1 and TRBJ2-5; D uncertain. Trimming left V 6 bases short and J 4 bases short, with 12 bases between. CDR1 and CDR2 (germline): SQVTM, ANQGSEA. The CDR3 loop spans 12 amino acids. The CDR3 DNA follows: TGCAGCGTCGTGGAACGTAGAGAGACCCAGTACTTC. This translates into CSVVERRETQYF. The full variable domain, in which reference TRBV29-1 and TRBJ2-5 provide the parts outside the CDR3, is SAVISQKPSRDICQRGTSLTIQCQVDSQVTMMFWYRQQPGQSLTLIATANQGSEATYESGFVIDKFPISRPNLTFSTLTVSNMSPEDSSIYLCSVVERRETQYFGPGTRLLVL.

The chain couples TRBV20-1 to TRBJ1-2, with a tentative D call TRBD1 (5 bases). The V gene lost 6 bases and the J gene lost 7 bases, with 24 bases spanning the gap. This CDR3 is built from 15 residues. Germline V gene sequence: CDR1 DFQATT, CDR2 SNEGSKA (reference sequence). CDR3 in amino acids: CSAIRRGVGISGYTF. The CDR3 coding sequence is TGCAGTGCAATTAGGCGAGGGGTCGGAATTTCTGGCTACACCTTC.

The CDR3 nucleotides are TGCAGCGTTGTGTTTGCGGGACGGGACGAGCAGTACTTC. As protein: CSVVFAGRDEQYF. The genes are TRBV29-1 and TRBJ2-7, with D possibly being TRBD2 (6 bases). Germline V gene data show CDR1 as SQVTM and CDR2 as ANQGSEA. V lost 4 bases, J lost 5 bases, and 15 bases lay in between. CDR3 size: 13 residues.

This clonotype was counted a single time. V gene TRBV28 combines with J gene TRBJ2-7, with TRBD2 matching over 7 bases. V lost 6 bases, J lost 0 bases, and 8 bases stayed unmatched. The V gene's germline CDR1 is MDHEN and CDR2 SYDVKM. CDR3 length: 15 residues. In DNA form, the CDR3 reads TGTGCCAGCAGACCGGGGACTACTACCTCCTACGAGCAGTACTTC. This sequence encodes CASRPGTTTSYEQYF. The full variable domain, in which reference TRBV28 and TRBJ2-7 provide the parts outside the CDR3, is DVKVTQSSRYLVKRTGEKVFLECVQDMDHENMFWYRQDPGLGLRLIYFSYDVKMKEKGDIPEGYSVSREKKERFSLILESASTNQTSMYLCASRPGTTTSYEQYFGPGTRLTVT.

The V gene is TRBV6-6, the J gene TRBJ2-5; 9 positions agree with TRBD2. V shed 7 bases and J 5 bases; nucleotides not matched to a gene: 5. Germline V gene sequence: CDR1 MNHNY, CDR2 SVGAGI (reference sequence). The CDR3 is made up of 13 amino acids. The CDR3 region is CASTRTSEETQYF. CDR3 sequence (DNA): TGTGCCAGCACCCGGACTAGCGAGGAGACCCAGTACTTC.

V is TRBV5-1 and J is TRBJ1-4, with unresolved D. The CDR3 loop spans 16 amino acids. The V end lost 1 base, the J end lost 0 bases, and 10 bases lay between the germline ends. Germline CDR1 reads SGHRS; CDR2 reads YFSETQ. CDR3 sequence (DNA): TGCGCCAGCAGCTTGAACCCCCTTACAACTAATGAAAAACTGTTTTTT. Amino acids: CASSLNPLTTNEKLFF.

The rearrangement joins TRBV5-6 to TRBJ2-3; D is unclear. Germline assignment: CDR1 SGHDT and CDR2 YYEEEE. Trimming pared 2 bases from V and 0 bases from J, leaving 16 bases between. This CDR3 is built from 17 residues. CDR3 DNA sequence: TGTGCCAGCAGCTTACGTCCCGGTCTCTCTAGCACAGATACGCAGTATTTT. This gives the protein CASSLRPGLSSTDTQYF. Based on the CDR3 plus reference TRBV5-6 and TRBJ2-3, the full variable domain is DAGVTQSPTHLIKTRGQQVTLRCSPKSGHDTVSWYQQALGQGPQFIFQYYEEEERQRGNFPDRFSGHQFPNYSSELNVNALLLGDSALYLCASSLRPGLSSTDTQYFGPGTRLTVL.

The J gene is TRBJ2-3, the V gene TRBV4-1; D gene uncertain. The V and J ends lost 5 bases and 1 base respectively, with 25 bases between them. CDR1 MGHRA and CDR2 YSYEKL come from the germline V gene. This CDR3 has 19 amino acids. CDR3 bases: TGCGCCAGCAGCAGGCCGCGTCGCCCCGTGTCTGTGGGCACAGATACGCAGTATTTT. Translating gives CASSRPRRPVSVGTDTQYF.

The chain combines TRBV6-2 or TRBV6-3 with TRBJ2-1; tentative D call: TRBD2 (5 bases). This CDR3 region has 13 residues. CDR1 MNHEY and CDR2 SVGEGT come from the germline V gene. V shed 6 bases and J shed 8 bases, with 14 bases lying between them. The CDR3 loop reads CASRPTSNDEQFF. DNA for the CDR3: TGTGCCAGCAGGCCTACTAGTAACGATGAGCAGTTCTTC.

The chain couples TRBV12-3 or TRBV12-4 to TRBJ2-1, with TRBD2 matching over 10 bases. The CDR3 length is 15 residues. After removal of 8 bases from V and 6 bases from J, the junction contained 10 bases not matched to a gene. This chain's CDR3 is CASVYLAGAFNEQFF. CDR3 nucleotides: TGTGCCAGCGTCTACCTAGCGGGAGCCTTCAATGAGCAGTTCTTC.

Concerning this clonotype: Because it lacks the conserved phenylalanine or tryptophan at the end, this CDR3 is likely a read error. The chain has TRBV5-1 and TRBJ2-5; 8 bases are shared with TRBD1. The DNA end is more similar to TRBJ2-7, so the J call may be wrong. The CDR3 covers 14 residues. CDR1 and CDR2 (germline): SGHRS, YFSETQ. CDR3: CASSPGTGSYEQYC. The CDR3 DNA follows: TGCGCCAGCAGTCCCGGGACAGGCTCCTACGAGCAGTACTGC.

V is TRBV5-5 and J is TRBJ2-5; no firm D call. V dropped 0 bases and J dropped 2 bases, with 11 bases sitting between them. The CDR3 has 15 residues. CDR1 is SGHKS, CDR2 YYEKEE, per germline (reference sequence). DNA of the CDR3: TGTGCCAGCAGCTTGGGGTCAGGAGTACAAGAGACCCAGTACTTC. This sequence encodes CASSLGSGVQETQYF.